The 2 T cell receptor beta chains in this list originate from one sample, sequenced in a study of shared clonotypes between healthy human individuals (dated by TCRdb to the early 2020s). Receptor amplification or capture employed the immunoSEQ multiplex PCR assay. The table was pulled from immuneACCESS by TCRdb, which kept in-frame rearrangements only. Such tables lose some clones; where checked, under half of the loss comes from unresolved V genes, and the rest has no known cause. The sample table shows millions of clones, and over 85% are seen once. In total, the top ten clones hold under 0.15% of the sample. The specimen sequenced was naive CD4+ T cells sorted from blood. The cell subset or site label corresponds to: CD45RA+ positively selected. The receptors come from a man between 18 and 35 years old in good health.

The V and J genes are TRBV5-4 and TRBJ2-1; D ambiguous. V lost 1 base, J lost 10 bases, and 9 bases lay in between. CDR1 is SGHNT and CDR2 is YYREEE in the germline V gene (reference sequence). The CDR3 totals 12 residues. The CDR3 DNA reads TGTGCCAGCAGCTTGCCTAGTGACGAGCAGTTCTTC. As protein: CASSLPSDEQFF.

The chain carries TRBV2 and TRBJ2-2; weak D call: TRBD2 (6 bases). The length of the CDR3 is 16 residues. Germline V gene lookup returns CDR1 SNHLY and CDR2 FYNNEI. V dropped 8 bases and J dropped 1 base, with 17 bases sitting between them. This CDR3 reads CASSGRVAVNTGELFF. For the CDR3, the DNA is TGTGCCAGCTCCGGTCGGGTAGCGGTGAACACCGGGGAGCTGTTTTTT.